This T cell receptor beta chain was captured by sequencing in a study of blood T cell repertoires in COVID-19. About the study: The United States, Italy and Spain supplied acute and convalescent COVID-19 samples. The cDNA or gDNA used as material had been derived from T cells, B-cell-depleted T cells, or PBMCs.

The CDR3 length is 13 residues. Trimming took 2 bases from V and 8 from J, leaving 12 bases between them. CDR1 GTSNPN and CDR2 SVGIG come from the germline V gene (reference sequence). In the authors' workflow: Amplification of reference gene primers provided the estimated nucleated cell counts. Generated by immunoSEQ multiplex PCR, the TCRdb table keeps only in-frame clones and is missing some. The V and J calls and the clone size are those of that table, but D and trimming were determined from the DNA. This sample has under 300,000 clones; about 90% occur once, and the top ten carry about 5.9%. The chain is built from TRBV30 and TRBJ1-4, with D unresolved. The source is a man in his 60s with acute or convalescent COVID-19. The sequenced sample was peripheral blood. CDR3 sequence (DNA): TGTGCCTGGAGTCGGGGTTTAGTCGAAAAACTGTTTTTT. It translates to CAWSRGLVEKLFF.